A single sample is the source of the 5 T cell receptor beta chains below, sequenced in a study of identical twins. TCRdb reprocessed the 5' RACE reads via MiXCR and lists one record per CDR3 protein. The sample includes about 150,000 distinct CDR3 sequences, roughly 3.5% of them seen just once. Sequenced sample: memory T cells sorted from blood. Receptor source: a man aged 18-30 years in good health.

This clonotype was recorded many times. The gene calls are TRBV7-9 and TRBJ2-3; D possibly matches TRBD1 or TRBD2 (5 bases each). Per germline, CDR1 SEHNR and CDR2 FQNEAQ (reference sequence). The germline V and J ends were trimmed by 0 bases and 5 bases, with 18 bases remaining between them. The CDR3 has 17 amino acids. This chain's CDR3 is CASSLAGVERIRDTQYF. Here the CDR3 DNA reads TGTGCCAGCAGCTTAGCGGGGGTCGAGCGGATTAGAGATACGCAGTATTTT.

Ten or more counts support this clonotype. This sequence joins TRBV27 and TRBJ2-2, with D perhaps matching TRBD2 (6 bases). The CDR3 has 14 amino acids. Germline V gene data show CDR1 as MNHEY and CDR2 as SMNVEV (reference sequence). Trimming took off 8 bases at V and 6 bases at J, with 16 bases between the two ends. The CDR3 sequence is CASGPGAYPGELFF. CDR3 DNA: TGTGCCAGCGGCCCGGGAGCGTACCCCGGGGAGCTGTTTTTT.

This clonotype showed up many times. This CDR3 reads CASSNRLGYEQYV. The CDR3 bases are TGTGCCAGCAGCAATCGGTTAGGGTACGAGCAGTACGTC. V and J are TRBV7-8 and TRBJ2-7; D is ambiguous. The ends were cut back, 5 bases at V and 4 bases at J, with 12 bases in the middle. CDR3 length: 13 residues. Per germline, CDR1 SGHVS and CDR2 FQNEAQ.

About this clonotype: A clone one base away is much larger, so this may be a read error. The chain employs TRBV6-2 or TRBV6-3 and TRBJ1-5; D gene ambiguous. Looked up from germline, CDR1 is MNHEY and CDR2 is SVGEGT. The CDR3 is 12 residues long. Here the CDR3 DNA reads TGTGCCGGCAGACGGTTGGATCAGCCCCAGCATTTT. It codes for CAGRRLDQPQHF.

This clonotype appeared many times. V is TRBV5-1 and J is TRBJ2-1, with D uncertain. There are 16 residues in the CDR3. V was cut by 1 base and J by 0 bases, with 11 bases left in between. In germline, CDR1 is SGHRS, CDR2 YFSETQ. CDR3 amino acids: CASSLQETSSYNEQFF. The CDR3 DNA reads TGCGCCAGCAGCTTGCAGGAAACAAGCTCCTACAATGAGCAGTTCTTC. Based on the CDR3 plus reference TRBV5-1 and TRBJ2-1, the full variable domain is KAGVTQTPRYLIKTRGQQVTLSCSPISGHRSVSWYQQTPGQGLQFLFEYFSETQRNKGNFPGRFSGRQFSNSRSEMNVSTLELGDSALYLCASSLQETSSYNEQFFGPGTRLTVL.